The 19 T cell receptor beta chains below all came from one sample that was sequenced in a study of naive and memory T cell subsets. Study-wide results and limits: Possibly reflecting memory cells re-expressing CD45RA, a few larger clonotypes occurred in naive repertoires, especially CD8.

Antigens of these TCRs are unknown. Both TRBC1 and TRBC2 were covered by a beta constant-region primer of two equimolar oligonucleotides. The ligated cDNA underwent four PCR rounds using SP2 and nested alpha and beta constant-region primers. Each CDR3 protein gets one entry after TCRdb re-called the UMI-ligation and nested PCR reads with MiXCR. The sample holds fewer than 150,000 distinct CDR3 sequences, about 20% seen once. The sequenced sample was naive CD8+ T cells from blood. The origin of the receptors is a human donor in good health.

This chain connects TRBV7-9 to TRBJ2-7, with D hard to call. Germline CDR1 and CDR2: SEHNR and FQNEAQ (reference sequence). V lost 5 bases and J lost 0, with 14 bases in between. The CDR3 is made up of 15 amino acids. The CDR3 reads CASSPRVLSSYEQYF. The CDR3 DNA follows: TGTGCCAGCAGCCCGAGAGTATTGAGCTCCTACGAGCAGTACTTC.

The chain has TRBV6-2 or TRBV6-3 and TRBJ2-1, with TRBD2 identical over 8 bases. This CDR3 spans 14 amino acids. Germline CDR1 MNHEY, CDR2 SVGEGT. The V segment lost 6 bases and the J segment 7 bases; nucleotides outside the gene matches: 8. In DNA form, the CDR3 reads TGTGCCAGCAGCCCCCGGGCTAGCGGGAATGAGCAGTTCTTC. Protein sequence: CASSPRASGNEQFF.

Only a few counts were recorded for this clonotype. The chain combines TRBV3-1 with TRBJ2-1; D is undetermined. V lost 2 bases and J 2 bases, leaving 13 bases between the germline ends. This CDR3 region has 16 residues. Looked up from germline, CDR1 is LGHDT and CDR2 is YNNKEL (reference sequence). CDR3 protein: CASSQIWPETYNEQFF. The CDR3 nucleotides read TGTGCCAGCAGCCAAATATGGCCTGAAACCTACAATGAGCAGTTCTTC.

This clonotype was picked up a small number of times. The CDR3 is CASSEGVAGNTGELFF. The CDR3 region has the DNA TGTGCCAGCAGCGAAGGGGTAGCGGGGAACACCGGGGAGCTGTTTTTT. The gene calls are TRBV9 and TRBJ2-2, with 7 bases lining up with TRBD2. CDR3 length: 16 residues. V lost 3 bases, J lost 1 base, and 6 bases stayed unmatched. Germline V lookup: CDR1 SGDLS, CDR2 YYNGEE.

The V gene is TRBV7-8, the J gene TRBJ1-4; a weak D match, TRBD1 (5 bases). With 1 base removed from V and 2 bases from J, the gap between germline ends came to 8 bases. Germline V gives CDR1 SGHVS, CDR2 FQNEAQ. The CDR3 runs 15 residues. CDR3 bases: TGTGCCAGCAGCTTAGGTTGGGGCACTAATGAAAAACTGTTTTTT. This codes for CASSLGWGTNEKLFF. Complete variable domain (other parts from reference TRBV7-8 and TRBJ1-4): GAGVSQSPRYKVAKRGQDVALRCDPISGHVSLFWYQQALGQGPEFLTYFQNEAQLDKSGLPSDRFFAERPEGSVSTLKIQRTQQEDSAVYLCASSLGWGTNEKLFFGSGTQLSVL.

The chain carries TRBV5-1 and TRBJ2-1; D unresolved. The V end was cut by 1 base, the J end by 5 bases, with 10 bases between. The CDR3 spans 14 residues. CDR1 is SGHRS, CDR2 YFSETQ, per germline. CDR3 sequence (DNA): TGCGCCAGCAGCTTGTCGCACGCCAACAATGAGCAGTTCTTC. Translated: CASSLSHANNEQFF.

In its sample, this clonotype was seen a few times. The chain carries TRBV27 and TRBJ2-1; 12 nucleotides line up with TRBD2. This CDR3 has 15 residues. Trimming removed 3 bases from V and 9 bases from J; junction bases left unmatched: 6. Per the germline V gene, CDR1 is MNHEY and CDR2 is SMNVEV (reference sequence). This CDR3 reads CASSFRLAGVFEQFF. The CDR3 region has the DNA TGTGCCAGCAGTTTCAGACTAGCGGGAGTTTTTGAGCAGTTCTTC.

The V and J genes are TRBV28 and TRBJ2-1; D is tentatively TRBD1 or TRBD2 (5 bases each). The germline V gene has CDR1 MDHEN and CDR2 SYDVKM. CDR3 size: 16 residues. The V gene lost 3 bases and the J gene lost 4 bases, with 16 bases spanning the gap. The CDR3 DNA reads TGTGCCAGCAGTTTCGAGGGAGACAGTGTATACAATGAGCAGTTCTTC. Protein: CASSFEGDSVYNEQFF.

The chain employs TRBV29-1 and TRBJ2-3; TRBD2 matches at 9 bases. V gave up 2 bases and J gave up 10 bases; unmatched junction bases: 7. Germline lookup yields CDR1 SQVTM and CDR2 ANQGSEA. CDR3 length: 13 residues. The CDR3 spells CSVESSGKAAQYF. The DNA of the CDR3 is TGCAGCGTTGAATCTAGCGGGAAGGCTGCGCAGTATTTT.

V usage is TRBV7-3 and J usage is TRBJ2-1, with 9 bases aligning to TRBD2. There are 16 residues in the CDR3. Losses at the gene ends were 1 base for V and 7 bases for J; bases not matched to a gene: 8. CDR1 and CDR2 from the germline V gene are SGHTA and FQGTGA. CDR3 DNA: TGTGCCAGCAGCTTAAGCCCCCGGACTAGCGATAATGAGCAGTTCTTC. As protein: CASSLSPRTSDNEQFF.

This clonotype was detected only a few times. The V and J genes are TRBV28 and TRBJ2-5; possibly TRBD2 for D (6 bases). Per the germline V gene, CDR1 is MDHEN and CDR2 is SYDVKM. V was cut by 3 bases and J by 3 bases, with 17 bases left in between. CDR3 length equals 16 residues. The chain's CDR3 is CASSFFGGDRKETQYF. The CDR3, as DNA: TGTGCCAGCAGTTTTTTCGGGGGTGACAGAAAAGAGACCCAGTACTTC. Using reference TRBV28 and TRBJ2-5 for the parts outside the CDR3, the full variable domain is DVKVTQSSRYLVKRTGEKVFLECVQDMDHENMFWYRQDPGLGLRLIYFSYDVKMKEKGDIPEGYSVSREKKERFSLILESASTNQTSMYLCASSFFGGDRKETQYFGPGTRLLVL.

This clonotype was picked up a small number of times. The chain joins TRBV6-5 to TRBJ2-3; D not certain. Germline CDR1 reads MNHEY; CDR2 reads SVGAGI. This CDR3 spans 14 amino acids. V dropped 2 bases and J dropped 5 bases, with 11 bases sitting between them. The CDR3 bases are TGTGCCAGCAGTTACGGGTTAGCTAGAGATACGCAGTATTTT. This sequence encodes CASSYGLARDTQYF.

The chain is built from TRBV28 and TRBJ2-5, with unresolved D. Germline V lookup: CDR1 MDHEN, CDR2 SYDVKM. There are 14 residues in the CDR3. Trimming took off 3 bases at V and 5 bases at J, with 13 bases between the two ends. The CDR3 DNA reads as TGTGCCAGCAGTTTCTCGGGTGGACCCGAGACCCAGTACTTC. Protein product: CASSFSGGPETQYF.

The V gene is TRBV4-1, the J gene TRBJ1-2; no clear D. Per the germline V gene, CDR1 is MGHRA and CDR2 is YSYEKL. The CDR3 totals 13 residues. Trimming stripped 4 bases from V and 4 bases from J, with 10 bases between. CDR3 coding DNA: TGCGCCAGCAGCCCCCTGGGAGTCTATGGCTACACCTTC. Protein: CASSPLGVYGYTF.

This clonotype was counted between two and nine times. The gene calls are TRBV4-1 and TRBJ2-5; 7 nucleotides match TRBD1. CDR3 length equals 18 residues. Trimming took 1 base from V and 3 from J; bases not matched to a gene: 14. Germline V gives CDR1 MGHRA, CDR2 YSYEKL. CDR3 nucleotides: TGCGCCAGCAGCCAAGGGGATTCGGGACAGTACTTTGAAGAGACCCAGTACTTC. Its protein product is CASSQGDSGQYFEETQYF.

This clonotype was seen a handful of times. CDR3 protein: CASSREGGDNEQFF. The CDR3 DNA follows: TGTGCCAGCAGCCGAGAGGGGGGGGACAATGAGCAGTTCTTC. This chain links TRBV2 with TRBJ2-1; D is perhaps TRBD2 (7 bases). The CDR3 is made up of 14 amino acids. V lost 6 bases and J 5 bases, leaving 14 bases between the germline ends. The germline CDR1 and CDR2 sequences are SNHLY and FYNNEI.

This clonotype was counted many times. The CDR3 region has the DNA TGCGCCAGCAGTCAAAAGACAGTCCCTTTCCAAGAGACCCAGTACTTC. It is translated as CASSQKTVPFQETQYF. This chain links TRBV23-1 with TRBJ2-5; perhaps TRBD1 as D (5 bases). TRBV23-1 is given ORF status, its function remaining uncertain. The CDR3 runs to 16 residues. With 2 bases removed from V and 1 base from J, the gap between germline ends came to 14 bases.

The table lists this clonotype with a few counts. The chain links TRBV28 to TRBJ1-5; D uncertain. Germline CDR1 is MDHEN and CDR2 is SYDVKM. The CDR3 runs to 14 residues. Trimming removed 2 bases from V and 1 base from J, with 6 bases in between. For the CDR3, the DNA is TGTGCCAGCAGTTTACCCGACAGCAATCAGCCCCAGCATTTT. As protein: CASSLPDSNQPQHF. Combining the CDR3 with reference TRBV28 and TRBJ1-5 gives the whole variable domain DVKVTQSSRYLVKRTGEKVFLECVQDMDHENMFWYRQDPGLGLRLIYFSYDVKMKEKGDIPEGYSVSREKKERFSLILESASTNQTSMYLCASSLPDSNQPQHFGDGTRLSIL.

The table lists this clonotype with a few counts. The chain carries TRBV2 and TRBJ2-7, with 8 positions matching TRBD2. Germline V gives CDR1 SNHLY, CDR2 FYNNEI. The V segment lost 8 bases and the J segment 3 bases; nucleotides outside the gene matches: 12. This CDR3 is 15 amino acids long. CDR3 loop: CASLGPSGSFYEQYF. CDR3 sequence (DNA): TGTGCCAGCCTAGGACCCAGCGGGAGTTTCTACGAGCAGTACTTC.